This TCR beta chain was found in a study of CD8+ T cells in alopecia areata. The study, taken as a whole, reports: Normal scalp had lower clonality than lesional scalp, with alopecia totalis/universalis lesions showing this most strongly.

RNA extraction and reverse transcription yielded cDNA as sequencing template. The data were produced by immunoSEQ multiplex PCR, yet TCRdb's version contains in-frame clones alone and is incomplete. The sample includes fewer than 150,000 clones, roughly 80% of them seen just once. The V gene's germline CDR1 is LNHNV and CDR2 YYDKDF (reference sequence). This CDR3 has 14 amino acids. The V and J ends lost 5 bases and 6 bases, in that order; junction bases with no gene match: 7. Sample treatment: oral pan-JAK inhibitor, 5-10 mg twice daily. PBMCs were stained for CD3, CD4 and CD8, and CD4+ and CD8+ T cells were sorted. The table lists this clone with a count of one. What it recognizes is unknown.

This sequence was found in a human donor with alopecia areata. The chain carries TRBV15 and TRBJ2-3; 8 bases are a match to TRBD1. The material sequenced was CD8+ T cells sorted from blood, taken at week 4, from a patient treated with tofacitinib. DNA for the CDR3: TGTGCCACCAGCCCCCGGACAGGGAGTGATACGCAGTATTTT. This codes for CATSPRTGSDTQYF. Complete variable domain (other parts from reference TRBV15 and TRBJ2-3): DAMVIQNPRYQVTQFGKPVTLSCSQTLNHNVMYWYQQKSSQAPKLLFHYYDKDFNNEADTPDNFQSRRPNTSFCFLDIRSPGLGDTAMYLCATSPRTGSDTQYFGPGTRLTVL.